The T cell receptor beta chain described here comes from a study of blood T cell repertoires in COVID-19 (TCRdb year 2020). Context from the whole study: Samples from collaborators originated in the United States, Italy and Spain and spanned both the acute and convalescent phases of COVID-19. The material from the prospective study consisted of cDNA or gDNA derived from T cells, B-cell-depleted T cells, or PBMCs. Deeply sampled blood TCRbeta repertoires from subjects exposed to, actively infected with, or recovered from COVID-19 were included in the dataset. The repertoires were made available in a free public database intended to serve as a resource for research on the immune response to SARS-CoV-2. Samples came from the ongoing ImmuneRACE study (first 160 participants) plus 1,254 subjects from 6 global collaborators. The sample metadata nearly always contained a de-identified subject ID, COVID-19 status, age in years and sex. HLA class I and class II types, where available, came from metadata supplied by the sample provider rather than from assay-based typing.

Details on this clone: Its antigen remains unidentified. No much larger clonotype is one base removed from it; base qualities were not supplied.

Whole blood was collected in K2EDTA tubes by collaborating institutions according to the institutions' own protocols. For TCRbeta analysis, collaborators shipped samples in one of three forms: frozen whole blood, isolated PBMCs, or DNA extracted from either of those sample types. TCRbeta CDR3 regions were amplified from genomic DNA using the immunoSEQ Assay, a bias-controlled multiplex PCR. From the authors' description of their analysis: The number of nucleated cells in each sample was estimated by amplification of reference gene primers within the assay. To quantify the absolute abundance of each unique TCRbeta CDR3 rearrangement, sequence reads were collapsed and filtered. For each sample, productive Simpson clonality was calculated as the square root of Simpson's diversity index over productive rearrangements. In TCRdb, the immuneACCESS table is reduced to in-frame sequences with V and J assigned. These tables do not hold every clone; where another copy was compared, an unresolved V gene accounts for under half, and the others remain unexplained. Clonal size and the V and J genes are those of that table, whereas D and trimming came from the DNA. The sample profile shows 170,000 or so clones; 90% of them were found once. The biggest ten clones account for 0.53% of the sample.

The full study reports these points: How much clinical and demographic metadata was included differed by source and by participant, and the metadata was provided uncurated.

The CDR3 sequence holds 13 residues, the cysteine and phenylalanine included. Solely the CDR3 DNA is kept, with 39 bases framed from the first base. Trimming removed 2 bases from V and 8 bases from J; the gene matches leave 2 bases unexplained. From the germline V gene, CDR1 is SGHNT and CDR2 is YENEEA. Sequencing input: peripheral blood. The sequence joins TRBV11-3 to TRBJ2-1; 8 bases in the junction line up with TRBD1. The TCR sequence derives from a man aged 50 to 59 with acute or convalescent COVID-19. The nucleotide sequence reads as follows: TGTGCCAGCAGCTTACAGGGGGCCTATGAGCAGTTCTTC. Its product reads: CASSLQGAYEQFF.